One and the same sample provided the 10 T cell receptor beta chains below, sequenced in a study of blood T cell repertoires in COVID-19. Some clones are missing from TCRdb's copy, which holds only in-frame ones; the method was immunoSEQ multiplex PCR. This table has about 350,000 clones, roughly 90% appearing once. The sequenced sample consisted of PBMCs or T cells enriched from blood (not recorded which). These receptors were collected from a woman between 25 and 40 years old who had recovered from COVID-19.

This chain uses TRBV5-1 with TRBJ2-5; a possible D gene is TRBD2 (5 bases). The CDR3 contains 17 residues. Trimming pared 0 bases from V and 4 bases from J, leaving 19 bases between. The germline gives CDR1 SGHRS, CDR2 YFSETQ. The CDR3 nucleotides read TGCGCCAGCAGCTTGGTGACTGCAACAGCGGCGGCAGAGACCCAGTACTTC. It yields the protein CASSLVTATAAAETQYF.

V gene TRBV28 combines with J gene TRBJ2-7; 10 bases align to TRBD2. Germline-derived CDR1 and CDR2 are MDHEN and SYDVKM. This CDR3 is 14 amino acids long. J lost 3 bases, V lost 6 bases, and 5 bases had no gene match. CDR3 in DNA: TGTGCCAGCAGCCATCTAGCGGGGGACTACGAGCAGTACTTC. Translating it yields CASSHLAGDYEQYF.

The chain carries TRBV14 and TRBJ2-2, with 11 bases aligning to TRBD2. Germline trimming cut 0 bases from V and 5 bases from J; bases unmatched to any gene: 2. Germline lookup yields CDR1 SGHDN and CDR2 FVKESK. The CDR3 runs to 16 residues. The CDR3 spells CASSQDSGGATGELFF. Written as DNA, the CDR3 is TGTGCCAGCAGCCAAGATAGCGGGGGGGCGACCGGGGAGCTGTTTTTT.

The chain couples TRBV28 to TRBJ2-5, with 11 bases aligning to TRBD2. The CDR3 has 15 amino acids. V trimming: 3 bases; J trimming: 4 bases; junction bases outside the gene matches: 4. Germline loops: CDR1 MDHEN, CDR2 SYDVKM. The DNA for the CDR3 is TGTGCCAGCAGTTTTGTAGCGGGGGGGTCAGAGACCCAGTACTTC. Amino acids: CASSFVAGGSETQYF.

The V call is TRBV29-1, the J call TRBJ1-2; D gene uncertain. The CDR3 contains 12 residues. CDR1 is SQVTM and CDR2 is ANQGSEA in the germline V gene. The V gene lost 3 bases and the J gene lost 4 bases, with 9 bases spanning the gap. DNA for the CDR3: TGCAGCGTTGAGCCGGGTAGCTATGGCTACACCTTC. It translates to CSVEPGSYGYTF.

The chain uses TRBV6-2 or TRBV6-3 and TRBJ2-1, with D perhaps matching TRBD1 (6 bases). Germline V gene data show CDR1 as MNHEY and CDR2 as SVGEGT. This CDR3 spans 17 amino acids. V was cut by 4 bases and J by 5 bases, with 21 bases left in between. CDR3 sequence (DNA): TGTGCCAGCAGTTTCCTAGCTGTGATTCCAGGGGACAATGAGCAGTTCTTC. Translated, it gives CASSFLAVIPGDNEQFF.

V usage is TRBV5-1 and J usage is TRBJ1-4; 7 positions match TRBD1. The CDR3 spans 15 residues. Germline loops: CDR1 SGHRS, CDR2 YFSETQ. Trimming removed 3 bases from V and 3 bases from J; junction bases left unmatched: 5. CDR3 protein: CASSYRQGPNEKLFF. CDR3 sequence (DNA): TGCGCCAGCAGCTATCGACAGGGCCCTAATGAAAAACTGTTTTTT. The variable domain in full, with the rest retrieved from reference TRBV5-1 and TRBJ1-4, is KAGVTQTPRYLIKTRGQQVTLSCSPISGHRSVSWYQQTPGQGLQFLFEYFSETQRNKGNFPGRFSGRQFSNSRSEMNVSTLELGDSALYLCASSYRQGPNEKLFFGSGTQLSVL.

This clone was counted between two and nine times. The V gene is TRBV7-9, the J gene TRBJ1-2; TRBD1 agrees at 7 bases. The length of the CDR3 is 14 residues. With V trimmed by 1 base and J by 4 bases, 3 bases remained unmatched. Germline CDR1 is SEHNR and CDR2 is FQNEAQ (reference sequence). CDR3 coding DNA: TGTGCCAGCAGCTTAGGGGACAGCATCTATGGCTACACCTTC. It specifies CASSLGDSIYGYTF.

This rearrangement joins TRBV7-9 to TRBJ1-1; the D gene is possibly TRBD1 (5 bases). The CDR3 has 14 amino acids. Germline V lookup: CDR1 SEHNR, CDR2 FQNEAQ (reference sequence). Trimming pared 1 base from V and 6 bases from J, leaving 12 bases between. CDR3 protein: CASSLGGTGAEAFF. The CDR3, as DNA: TGTGCCAGCAGCTTAGGAGGGACTGGGGCTGAAGCTTTCTTT.

The chain uses TRBV12-5 and TRBJ2-1; TRBD1 matches at 7 bases. The CDR3 is 14 amino acids. V was pared by 4 bases and J by 5 bases, with 5 bases of the junction left unmatched. Germline values: CDR1 LGHNT, CDR2 FRNRAP. The CDR3 coding sequence is TGTGCTAGTGGTTCGGGGACAGTGGACAATGAGCAGTTCTTC. Encoded protein: CASGSGTVDNEQFF.